These T cell receptor beta chains were read from a single sample in a study of T cells after yellow fever vaccination. One entry per CDR3 protein, called by TCRdb with MiXCR from the 5' RACE reads. The table includes a few hundred thousand distinct CDR3 sequences, over 4% detected once. Sequenced here: PBMCs, sampled 5 days after the yellow fever booster vaccination. These receptors originate from a young man who received the YFV17D yellow fever vaccine. Each CDR3 is given without its conserved first and last residue. Each record gives: J gene, V gene, CDR3 protein.

j_gene: TRBJ2-5; v_gene: TRBV29-1; CDR3aa: SVGSLAGETQY
j_gene: TRBJ1-5; v_gene: TRBV7-2; CDR3aa: ASSPAGKQPQH
j_gene: TRBJ2-7; v_gene: TRBV29-1; CDR3aa: SVESAVGGYEQY
j_gene: TRBJ2-2; v_gene: TRBV5-1; CDR3aa: ASSPNPQGANTGELF
j_gene: TRBJ2-5; v_gene: TRBV6-2/TRBV6-3; CDR3aa: ASSSSQGNSETQY
j_gene: TRBJ2-7; v_gene: TRBV20-1; CDR3aa: SATSGGTYEQY
j_gene: TRBJ1-2; v_gene: TRBV11-2; CDR3aa: ASSLRKMGYT
j_gene: TRBJ2-6; v_gene: TRBV28; CDR3aa: ASSFEGSYSGANVLT
j_gene: TRBJ2-7; v_gene: TRBV20-1; CDR3aa: SVTRAWAGYEQY
j_gene: TRBJ1-3; v_gene: TRBV7-9; CDR3aa: ASSLAGQGRSGNTIY
j_gene: TRBJ2-3; v_gene: TRBV27; CDR3aa: ASSLWAGRTDTQY
j_gene: TRBJ1-1; v_gene: TRBV5-4; CDR3aa: ASSLVRVEGTEAF
j_gene: TRBJ2-5; v_gene: TRBV4-2; CDR3aa: ASSQVPGLAVQETQY
j_gene: TRBJ2-7; v_gene: TRBV7-6; CDR3aa: ASSLAGTSGASYEQY
j_gene: TRBJ1-4; v_gene: TRBV5-1; CDR3aa: ASSLGYRGREANEKLF
j_gene: TRBJ2-3; v_gene: TRBV5-1; CDR3aa: ASSDRTGGPDTQY
j_gene: TRBJ1-3; v_gene: TRBV15; CDR3aa: ATSRFPDISGNTIY
j_gene: TRBJ1-6; v_gene: TRBV6-5; CDR3aa: ASSYLGVFNSPLH
j_gene: TRBJ2-5; v_gene: TRBV5-1; CDR3aa: ASSFQGRAQETQY
j_gene: TRBJ2-3; v_gene: TRBV10-3; CDR3aa: ATSERTLSTDTQY
j_gene: TRBJ1-5; v_gene: TRBV5-1; CDR3aa: ASSLAGGGMPQH
j_gene: TRBJ2-1; v_gene: TRBV7-2; CDR3aa: ASSMAPGTEQF